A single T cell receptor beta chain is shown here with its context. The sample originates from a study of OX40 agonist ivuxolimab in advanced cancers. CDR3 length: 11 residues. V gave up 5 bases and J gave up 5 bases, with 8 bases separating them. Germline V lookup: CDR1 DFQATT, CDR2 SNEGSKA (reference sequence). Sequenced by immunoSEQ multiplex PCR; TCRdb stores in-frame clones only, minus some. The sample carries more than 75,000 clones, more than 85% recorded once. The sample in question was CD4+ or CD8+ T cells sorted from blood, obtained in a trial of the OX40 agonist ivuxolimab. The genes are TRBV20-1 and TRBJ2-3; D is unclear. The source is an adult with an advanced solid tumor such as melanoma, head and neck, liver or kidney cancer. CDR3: CSASKGDTQYF. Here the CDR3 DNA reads TGCAGTGCTTCAAAGGGAGATACGCAGTATTTT.